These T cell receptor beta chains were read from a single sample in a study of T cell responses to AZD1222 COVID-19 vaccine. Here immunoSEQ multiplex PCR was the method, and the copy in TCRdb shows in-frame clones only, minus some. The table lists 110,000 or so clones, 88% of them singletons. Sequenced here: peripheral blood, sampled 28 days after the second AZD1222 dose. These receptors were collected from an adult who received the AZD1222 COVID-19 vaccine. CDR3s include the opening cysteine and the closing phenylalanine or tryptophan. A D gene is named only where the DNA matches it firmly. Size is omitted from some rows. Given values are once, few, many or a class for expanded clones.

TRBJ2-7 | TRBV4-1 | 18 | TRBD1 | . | CASSQDLLQGGKAYEQYF | TGCGCCAGCAGCCAGGACTTGCTACAGGGGGGAAAGGCCTACGAGCAGTACTTC
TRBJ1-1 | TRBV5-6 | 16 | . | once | CASSQLSGQLNTEAFF | TGTGCCAGCAGCCAGTTGTCCGGACAGCTGAACACTGAAGCTTTCTTT
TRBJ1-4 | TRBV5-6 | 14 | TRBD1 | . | CASSLKGASEKLFF | TGTGCCAGCAGCTTGAAGGGGGCGAGTGAAAAACTGTTTTTT
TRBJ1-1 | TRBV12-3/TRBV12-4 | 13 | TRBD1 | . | CASSLTGATEAFF | TGTGCCAGCAGTTTAACAGGGGCCACTGAAGCTTTCTTT
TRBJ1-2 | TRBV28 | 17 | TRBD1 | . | CASSTWKTGGINYGYTF | TGTGCCAGCAGCACATGGAAGACAGGGGGCATAAACTATGGCTACACCTTC
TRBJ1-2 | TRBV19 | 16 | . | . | CASQTTQTVANYGYTF | TGTGCCAGTCAAACCACTCAGACAGTAGCTAACTATGGCTACACCTTC
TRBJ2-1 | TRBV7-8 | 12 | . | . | CASSHSRNEQFF | TGTGCCAGCAGCCATTCCAGGAATGAGCAGTTCTTC
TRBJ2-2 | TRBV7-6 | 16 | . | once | CASSLAGQILTGELFF | TGTGCCAGCAGCTTAGCGGGACAAATCTTAACCGGGGAGCTGTTTTTT
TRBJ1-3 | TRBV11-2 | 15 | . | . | CASSLGVIIGNTIYF | TGTGCCAGCAGCTTAGGGGTAATCATTGGAAACACCATATATTTT
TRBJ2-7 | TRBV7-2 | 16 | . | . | CASSLARAGTAYEQYF | TGTGCCAGCAGCTTAGCGAGGGCGGGAACGGCCTACGAGCAGTACTTC
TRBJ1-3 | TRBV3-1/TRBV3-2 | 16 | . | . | CASSQELRSSGNTIYF | TGTGCCAGCAGCCAAGAATTAAGGAGTAGTGGAAACACCATATATTTT
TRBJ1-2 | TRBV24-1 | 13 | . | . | CATPTGSRYGYTF | TGTGCCACACCTACAGGGTCGCGCTATGGCTACACCTTC
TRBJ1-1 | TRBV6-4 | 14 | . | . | CASSERGGGTEAFF | TGTGCCAGCAGTGAAAGAGGAGGTGGAACTGAAGCTTTCTTT
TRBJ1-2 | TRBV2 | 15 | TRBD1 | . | CASSERTGGAYGYTF | TGTGCCAGCAGTGAGAGGACAGGGGGCGCCTATGGCTACACCTTC
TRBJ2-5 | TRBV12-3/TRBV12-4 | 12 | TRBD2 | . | CASGGVHETQYF | TGTGCCAGCGGGGGGGTCCACGAGACCCAGTACTTC
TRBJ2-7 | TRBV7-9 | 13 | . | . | CASSLRDTYEQYF | TGTGCCAGCAGCCTGAGGGACACCTACGAGCAGTACTTC
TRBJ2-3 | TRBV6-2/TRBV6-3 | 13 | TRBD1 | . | CASSYSTGLAQYF | TGTGCCAGCAGTTACTCGACAGGGTTGGCGCAGTATTTT
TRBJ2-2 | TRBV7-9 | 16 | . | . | CASIPPPGQNTGELFF | TGTGCCAGCATCCCCCCGCCGGGACAGAACACCGGGGAGCTGTTTTTT
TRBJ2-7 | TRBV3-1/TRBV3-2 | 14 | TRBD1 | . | CASSQEGQVYEQYF | TGTGCCAGCAGCCAAGAGGGACAGGTTTACGAGCAGTACTTC
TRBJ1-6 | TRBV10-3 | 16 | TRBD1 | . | CAISQSGQFYNSPLHF | TGTGCCATCAGCCAATCGGGACAGTTCTATAATTCACCCCTCCACTTT
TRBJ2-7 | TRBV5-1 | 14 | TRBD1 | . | CASSWGTATYEQYF | TGCGCCAGCAGCTGGGGGACAGCCACCTACGAGCAGTACTTC
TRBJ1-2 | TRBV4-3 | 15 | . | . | CASSQDLPFNYGYTF | TGCGCCAGCAGCCAAGATCTCCCCTTTAATTATGGCTACACCTTC
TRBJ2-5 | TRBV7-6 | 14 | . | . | CASSLDLHQETQYF | TGTGCCAGCAGCCTTGACTTACACCAAGAGACCCAGTACTTC
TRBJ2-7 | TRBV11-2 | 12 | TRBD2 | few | CASSRGGYEQYF | TGTGCCAGCAGCCGGGGGGGTTACGAGCAGTACTTC
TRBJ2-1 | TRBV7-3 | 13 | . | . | CASSLGGVNEQFF | TGTGCCAGCAGCTTGGGCGGGGTCAATGAGCAGTTCTTC
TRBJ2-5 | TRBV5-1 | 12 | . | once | CASRPDQETQYF | TGCGCCAGCAGGCCTGATCAAGAGACCCAGTACTTC
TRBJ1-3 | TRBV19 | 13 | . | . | CASSDNPGNTIYF | TGTGCCAGTAGCGATAACCCTGGAAACACCATATATTTT
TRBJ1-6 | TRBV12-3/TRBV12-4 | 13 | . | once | CASTTGTSSPLHF | TGTGCCAGCACCACCGGGACAAGTTCACCCCTCCACTTT
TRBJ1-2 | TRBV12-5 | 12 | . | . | CASGFTSYGYTF | TGTGCTAGTGGCTTCACCAGCTATGGCTACACCTTC
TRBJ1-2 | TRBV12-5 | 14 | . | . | CASGLSTGAGGYTF | TGTGCTAGTGGTTTGTCGACCGGGGCTGGAGGCTACACCTTC
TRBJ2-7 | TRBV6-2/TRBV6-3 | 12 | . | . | CASSSAGDEQYF | TGTGCCAGCAGTTCCGCCGGTGACGAGCAGTACTTC
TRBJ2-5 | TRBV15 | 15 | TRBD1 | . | CATSRWTGQQETQYF | TGTGCCACCAGCAGGTGGACAGGGCAACAAGAGACCCAGTACTTC
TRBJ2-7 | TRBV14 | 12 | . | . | CASSLGRYPQYF | TGTGCCAGCAGCCTTGGACGGTACCCGCAGTACTTC
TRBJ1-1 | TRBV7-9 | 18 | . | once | CASSLNPKREGRGTEAFF | TGTGCCAGCAGCTTAAACCCAAAAAGGGAGGGAAGGGGGACTGAAGCTTTCTTT
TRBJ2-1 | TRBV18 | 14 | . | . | CASSPPGNPNEQFF | TGTGCCAGCTCACCGCCAGGGAATCCCAATGAGCAGTTCTTC
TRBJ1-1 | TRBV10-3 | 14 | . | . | CAISAPGARTEAFF | TGTGCCATCAGTGCGCCGGGGGCGCGGACTGAAGCTTTCTTT
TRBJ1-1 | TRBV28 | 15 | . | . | CASSQESGVDTEAFF | TGTGCCAGCAGTCAAGAATCGGGAGTTGACACTGAAGCTTTCTTT
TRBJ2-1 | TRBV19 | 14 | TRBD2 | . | CASSISGAGAEQFF | TGTGCCAGTAGTATATCTGGAGCGGGGGCTGAGCAGTTCTTC
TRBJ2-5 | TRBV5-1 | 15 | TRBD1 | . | CASSFNTGGRETQYF | TGCGCCAGCAGCTTCAATACAGGGGGCAGGGAGACCCAGTACTTC
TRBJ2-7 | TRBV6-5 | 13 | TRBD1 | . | CATIGDRTYEQYF | TGTGCCACCATAGGGGACAGAACCTACGAGCAGTACTTC
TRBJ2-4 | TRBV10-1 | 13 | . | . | CASSAPGENIQYF | TGCGCCAGCAGTGCGCCAGGGGAAAACATTCAGTACTTC
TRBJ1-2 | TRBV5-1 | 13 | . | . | CASSYGTVYGYTF | TGCGCCAGCAGCTACGGGACGGTCTATGGCTACACCTTC
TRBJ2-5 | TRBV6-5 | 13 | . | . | CASSSGVRETQYF | TGTGCCAGCTCCTCAGGGGTTAGAGAGACCCAGTACTTC
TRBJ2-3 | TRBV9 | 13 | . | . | CASSVSGTDTQYF | TGTGCCAGCAGCGTATCGGGCACAGATACGCAGTATTTT
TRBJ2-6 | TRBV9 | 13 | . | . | CASSSWGANVLTF | TGTGCCAGCAGCTCCTGGGGGGCCAACGTCCTGACTTTC
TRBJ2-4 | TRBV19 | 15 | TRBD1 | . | CASRPGQGAGNIQYF | TGTGCCAGTAGGCCGGGACAGGGGGCAGGAAACATTCAGTACTTC
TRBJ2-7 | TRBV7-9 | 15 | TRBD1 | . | CASSPGTGSSYEQYF | TGTGCCAGCAGCCCCGGGACAGGGAGCTCCTACGAGCAGTACTTC
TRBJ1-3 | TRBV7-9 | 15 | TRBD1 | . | CASSLQGVSGNTIYF | TGTGCCAGCAGTTTACAGGGGGTATCGGGAAACACCATATATTTT
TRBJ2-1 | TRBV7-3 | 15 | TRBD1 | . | CASSPGTGFYNEQFF | TGTGCCAGCAGCCCGGGGACAGGGTTTTACAATGAGCAGTTCTTC
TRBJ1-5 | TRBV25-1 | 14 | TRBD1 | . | CASSHTGDGQPQHF | TGTGCCAGCAGTCACACAGGGGACGGTCAGCCCCAGCATTTT
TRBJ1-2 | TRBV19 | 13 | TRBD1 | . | CASRIGTGYGYTF | TGTGCCAGTAGGATCGGGACAGGCTATGGCTACACCTTC
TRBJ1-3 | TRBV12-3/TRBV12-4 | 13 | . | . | CASSLGADNTIYF | TGTGCCAGCAGTTTAGGAGCCGATAACACCATATATTTT
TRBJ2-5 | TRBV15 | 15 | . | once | CATSPRLGAKETQYF | TGTGCCACCAGCCCGAGGCTCGGGGCTAAAGAGACCCAGTACTTC
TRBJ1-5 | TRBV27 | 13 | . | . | CARWTNSNQPQHF | TGTGCCAGATGGACTAACTCCAATCAGCCCCAGCATTTT
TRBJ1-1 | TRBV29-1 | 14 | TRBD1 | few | CSVRTGTVNTEAFF | TGCAGCGTTAGGACCGGGACAGTGAACACTGAAGCTTTCTTT
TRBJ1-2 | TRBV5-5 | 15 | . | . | CASSLTTGNPYGYTF | TGTGCCAGCAGCTTGACGACAGGAAATCCCTATGGCTACACCTTC
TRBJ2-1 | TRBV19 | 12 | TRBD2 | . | CASSMGGNEQFF | TGTGCCAGTAGTATGGGGGGGAATGAGCAGTTCTTC